This T cell receptor beta chain was identified in a study of OX40 agonist ivuxolimab in advanced cancers. Study information: Mean age 60 years, range about 20 to 79; 82.7% male.

Study conclusions and caveats: Clones of CD4+ and CD8+ blood T cells grew by week 6 at doses of 0.1 to 3.0 mg/kg. In the 0.1-3.0 mg/kg groups, partial responders showed among the lowest expansion.

The V gene lost 2 bases and the J gene lost 3 bases, with 13 bases spanning the gap. Germline V gene sequence: CDR1 MDHEN, CDR2 SYDVKM. The CDR3 runs to 16 residues. Excluded were patients having autoimmune disease history or systemic immunosuppression. A remark on this clone: As yet, its antigen is unknown.

Sequencing was performed with immunoSEQ multiplex PCR; in TCRdb, only in-frame clones are kept and a portion is missing. The sample includes 90,000 to 100,000 clones, 80% to 90% of them seen just once. This rearrangement joins TRBV28 to TRBJ2-2; D remains unclear. This material consisted of CD4+ or CD8+ T cells sorted from blood, taken in a trial of the OX40 agonist ivuxolimab. The receptor was derived from an adult with an advanced solid tumor such as melanoma, head and neck, liver or kidney cancer. CDR3 sequence reads: CASSLTAARYTGELFF. For the CDR3, the DNA is TGTGCCAGCAGTTTAACGGCAGCGAGATACACCGGGGAGCTGTTTTTT.